This entry lists 22 T cell receptor beta chains sequenced from one sample in a study of molecular identifiers for immune sequencing clone quantification. MiXCR, run by TCRdb on the PCR reads, gives a single entry per CDR3 protein. Found here are over 600,000 distinct CDR3 sequences, just under 20% of them singletons; the top ten hold around 0.9%. Source material: naive CD8+ T cells from blood, with Jurkat cell RNA spiked in. Subset defined: FACS-sorted CD8+CD4-CCR7+CD45RA+ naive T cells. The receptors originated from a human donor in good health. Some libraries in this study had Jurkat cell RNA spiked in.

The chain links TRBV7-9 to TRBJ2-5, with 7 bases aligning to TRBD1. The CDR3 contains 14 residues. Germline V gene data show CDR1 as SEHNR and CDR2 as FQNEAQ (reference sequence). Trimming removed 5 bases from V and 1 base from J; junction bases left unmatched: 4. As DNA, the CDR3 is TGTGCCAGCAGCCGTCGGACAGGCCAAGAGACCCAGTACTTC. Translated: CASSRRTGQETQYF.

The J gene is TRBJ2-1, the V gene TRBV6-2 or TRBV6-3, with D maybe TRBD2 (7 bases). The V gene's germline CDR1 is MNHEY and CDR2 SVGEGT. The V gene lost 5 bases and the J gene lost 4 bases, with 15 bases spanning the gap. The CDR3 runs to 15 residues. The CDR3 reads CASSPQGGGYNEQFF. CDR3 in DNA: TGTGCCAGCAGTCCACAGGGAGGGGGGTACAATGAGCAGTTCTTC.

The rearrangement joins TRBV4-3 to TRBJ2-1; 12 bases align to TRBD2. Germline V gene sequence: CDR1 LGHNA, CDR2 YSLEER. There are 14 residues in the CDR3. The trim removed 10 bases at V and 8 bases at J, leaving 9 bases unmatched. CDR3 bases: TGCGCCACCTCGGCTAGCGGGGGGGCGTATGAGCAGTTCTTC. Translation: CATSASGGAYEQFF.

The table lists this clonotype with a few counts. This chain connects TRBV27 to TRBJ1-6, with a tentative D call TRBD1 (6 bases). The germline CDR1 and CDR2 sequences are MNHEY and SMNVEV (reference sequence). This CDR3 has 15 residues. Trimming left V 5 bases short and J 7 bases short, with 15 bases between. The DNA of the CDR3 is TGTGCCAGCAGTCTACGGGGGGCGGGAAATTCACCCCTCCACTTT. Translating gives CASSLRGAGNSPLHF.

This clonotype appeared a few times. This chain links TRBV3-1 with TRBJ2-7; 8 nucleotides line up with TRBD1. This CDR3 has 15 residues. V lost 2 bases and J lost 5; bases outside the gene matches: 8. From germline, CDR1 is LGHDT and CDR2 YNNKEL (reference sequence). The CDR3 region has the DNA TGTGCCAGCAGCCAAAGAGACAGGGGCTTTGACGAGCAGTACTTC. It is translated as CASSQRDRGFDEQYF.

As concerns this clonotype: A read error may be the cause here, since a much bigger clone is one base away. The rearrangement joins TRBV5-3 to TRBJ1-1; D is unresolved. TRBV5-3 is given ORF status, its function remaining uncertain. V was cut by 8 bases and J by 0 bases, with 11 bases left in between. The CDR3 has 13 residues. CDR3 DNA sequence: TGTGCCAGCTCGAGGTCTCTGAACACTGAAGCTTTCTTT. The encoded protein is CASSRSLNTEAFF.

This clonotype was detected only a few times. The V gene is TRBV20-1, the J gene TRBJ2-2, with 7 positions matching TRBD1. Germline assignment: CDR1 DFQATT and CDR2 SNEGSKA (reference sequence). The V and J ends lost 1 base and 2 bases, in that order; junction bases with no gene match: 4. This CDR3 comprises 15 residues. In DNA, the CDR3 is TGCAGTGCTAGAGCCGGGACAGCAAACACCGGGGAGCTGTTTTTT. This encodes CSARAGTANTGELFF.

Ten or more counts support this clonotype. The chain couples TRBV25-1 to TRBJ2-1, with D tentatively TRBD2 (6 bases). With 6 bases removed from V and 7 bases from J, the gap between germline ends came to 7 bases. The CDR3 sequence is 11 residues long. Germline loops: CDR1 MGHDK, CDR2 SYGVNS. The CDR3 region is CASRRGNEQFF. As DNA, the CDR3 is TGTGCCAGCAGGCGGGGAAATGAGCAGTTCTTC.

This clonotype was seen a few times. This chain links TRBV3-1 with TRBJ1-2, with D perhaps matching TRBD1 (6 bases). The length of the CDR3 is 14 residues. From germline, CDR1 is LGHDT and CDR2 YNNKEL (reference sequence). V was shortened by 1 base and J by 6 bases, with 12 bases between the two germline ends. The CDR3 region is CASSQGTATDGYTF. In DNA form, the CDR3 reads TGTGCCAGCAGCCAAGGGACAGCTACGGATGGCTACACCTTC.

A note on this clonotype: This could be a read error, since a much larger clone is one nucleotide away. The chain links TRBV7-9 to TRBJ1-1, with D unclear. The CDR3 is made up of 12 amino acids. Per germline, CDR1 SEHNR and CDR2 FQNEAQ (reference sequence). The V gene lost 5 bases and the J gene lost 7 bases, with 11 bases spanning the gap. The chain's CDR3 is CASSEPGSEAFF. The CDR3 bases are TGTGCCAGCAGCGAACCGGGAAGTGAAGCTTTCTTT.

This clonotype has a count of ten or more. The V gene is TRBV5-6, the J gene TRBJ1-1; weak D call: TRBD1 (6 bases). V lost 2 bases to trimming and J lost 1 base, with 9 bases between them. The CDR3 is 14 residues long. Germline V gene data show CDR1 as SGHDT and CDR2 as YYEEEE. CDR3 region: CASSFGGPNTEAFF. Written as DNA, the CDR3 is TGTGCCAGCAGCTTCGGGGGGCCGAACACTGAAGCTTTCTTT.

This clonotype has only a few counts. The chain links TRBV19 to TRBJ2-7; D is possibly TRBD2 (6 bases). Between the trimmed V and J ends, which lost 7 bases and 2 bases, there was a span of 18 bases. The CDR3 contains 15 residues. The germline CDR1 and CDR2 sequences are LNHDA and SQIVND (reference sequence). In DNA form, the CDR3 reads TGTGCCAGTAAATGGGGACCGGGGGAGACCTACGAGCAGTACTTC. This gives the protein CASKWGPGETYEQYF. The variable domain in full, completed from reference TRBV19 and TRBJ2-7, reads DGGITQSPKYLFRKEGQNVTLSCEQNLNHDAMYWYRQDPGQGLRLIYYSQIVNDFQKGDIAEGYSVSREKKESFPLTVTSAQKNPTAFYLCASKWGPGETYEQYFGPGTRLTVT.

V usage is TRBV13 and J usage is TRBJ2-2; D is ambiguous. Germline assignment: CDR1 PRHDT and CDR2 FYEKMQ (reference sequence). Trimming cost V 4 bases and J 1 base, with 4 bases left between them. The CDR3 consists of 13 residues. DNA for the CDR3: TGTGCCAGCAGCTCCGAGAACACCGGGGAGCTGTTTTTT. It is translated as CASSSENTGELFF. The full variable domain, in which reference TRBV13 and TRBJ2-2 provide the parts outside the CDR3, is AAGVIQSPRHLIKEKRETATLKCYPIPRHDTVYWYQQGPGQDPQFLISFYEKMQSDKGSIPDRFSAQQFSDYHSELNMSSLELGDSALYFCASSSENTGELFFGEGSRLTVL.

This clonotype appeared many times. V gene TRBV2 combines with J gene TRBJ1-5; 7 nucleotides agree with TRBD1. This CDR3 is 15 amino acids long. V was clipped by 7 bases and J by 0 bases; unmatched bases: 6. Germline CDR1 and CDR2: SNHLY and FYNNEI. CDR3 sequence reads: CASTKGTDSNQPQHF. The CDR3 nucleotides are TGTGCCAGCACTAAAGGGACAGATAGCAATCAGCCCCAGCATTTT. Drawing the rest from reference TRBV2 and TRBJ1-5, the complete variable domain is EPEVTQTPSHQVTQMGQEVILRCVPISNHLYFYWYRQILGQKVEFLVSFYNNEISEKSEIFDDQFSVERPDGSNFTLKIRSTKLEDSAMYFCASTKGTDSNQPQHFGDGTRLSIL.

As to this clonotype: This may be a read error, as it is one base from a much larger clone. The chain joins TRBV28 to TRBJ2-7; TRBD2 matches 11 bases. Germline lookup yields CDR1 MDHEN and CDR2 SYDVKM. V was clipped by 8 bases and J by 4 bases; unmatched bases: 10. The CDR3 totals 15 residues. Here the CDR3 DNA reads TGTGCCAGCGGTATGAGGGGACTAGCGGATTACGAGCAGTACTTC. Its protein is CASGMRGLADYEQYF.

This clonotype was observed at least ten times. The rearrangement uses TRBV19 and TRBJ2-7; D gene unclear. Germline assignment: CDR1 LNHDA and CDR2 SQIVND (reference sequence). CDR3 length: 12 residues. With 4 bases removed from V and 2 bases from J, the gap between germline ends came to 6 bases. CDR3: CASSTAPYEQYF. The CDR3, as DNA: TGTGCCAGTAGTACCGCACCCTACGAGCAGTACTTC.

Notes on this clonotype: A much bigger clone sits one base away, suggesting this may be a read error. The chain has TRBV28 and TRBJ1-6, with D possibly TRBD1 on 5 matching bases. Per germline, CDR1 MDHEN and CDR2 SYDVKM. The CDR3 runs 14 residues. In DNA form, the CDR3 reads TGTGCCAGCAGTTTACTACAGGATAATACACCCCTCCACTTT. Translation gives CASSLLQDNTPLHF.

This clonotype was observed at least ten times. V gene TRBV27 combines with J gene TRBJ2-7; D uncertain. Germline-derived CDR1 and CDR2 are MNHEY and SMNVEV (reference sequence). The CDR3 covers 11 residues. V was trimmed by 5 bases and J by 6 bases, leaving 8 bases between them. The CDR3 DNA reads as TGTGCCAGCAGTGACTCCGGCGAGCAGTACTTC. Protein sequence: CASSDSGEQYF.

This clonotype was recorded a few times. The chain recombines TRBV2 with TRBJ2-7; D is possibly TRBD1 (6 bases). The CDR3 extends over 15 amino acids. Germline V gene sequence: CDR1 SNHLY, CDR2 FYNNEI. The V gene lost 1 base and the J gene lost 0 bases, with 10 bases spanning the gap. The CDR3 spells CASSEGQVVSYEQYF. CDR3 coding DNA: TGTGCCAGCAGTGAAGGACAGGTCGTCTCCTACGAGCAGTACTTC. Drawing the rest from reference TRBV2 and TRBJ2-7, the complete variable domain is EPEVTQTPSHQVTQMGQEVILRCVPISNHLYFYWYRQILGQKVEFLVSFYNNEISEKSEIFDDQFSVERPDGSNFTLKIRSTKLEDSAMYFCASSEGQVVSYEQYFGPGTRLTVT.

The V gene is TRBV25-1, the J gene TRBJ2-5; 12 bases align to TRBD2. Trimming took 0 bases from V and 5 from J; bases not matched to a gene: 10. The CDR3 has 18 residues. Germline values: CDR1 MGHDK, CDR2 SYGVNS. CDR3 amino acids: CASSEYPLLAGGGETQYF. In DNA, the CDR3 is TGTGCCAGCAGTGAATACCCCCTACTAGCGGGAGGCGGGGAGACCCAGTACTTC.

This clonotype has ten or more counts. The V and J genes are TRBV30 and TRBJ1-1; no definite D call. Trimming pared 2 bases from V and 4 bases from J, leaving 14 bases between. The CDR3 has 14 amino acids. CDR1 is GTSNPN and CDR2 is SVGIG in the germline V gene (reference sequence). The CDR3 sequence: CAWSPVIRPTEAFF. The DNA for the CDR3 is TGTGCCTGGAGTCCAGTGATTAGACCCACTGAAGCTTTCTTT.

Concerning this clonotype itself: This may come from a read error, since a much larger clone is one base off. CDR3 nucleotide sequence: TGCAGCGCAGAAGGGGACAGCACAGATACGCAGTATTTT. Translation gives CSAEGDSTDTQYF. This chain uses TRBV29-1 with TRBJ2-3, with D tentatively TRBD1 or TRBD2 (5 bases each). This CDR3 region has 13 residues. Trimming cost V 7 bases and J 0 bases, with 11 bases left between them. Per the germline V gene, CDR1 is SQVTM and CDR2 is ANQGSEA.